What follows is one T cell receptor (beta chain) and its context. V lost 2 bases and J lost 10; bases outside the gene matches: 16. The CDR3 spans 17 residues. CDR1 and CDR2 from the germline V gene are SGHTA and FQGNSA. Two rounds of multiplex PCR amplified TCR beta CDR3 from genomic DNA. TRBV and TRBJ genes each had their own specific primers in first-round PCR. TCRdb reprocessed the multiplex PCR reads via MiXCR and lists one record per CDR3 protein. The sample holds fewer than 35,000 distinct CDR3 sequences, 48% seen once. This sample is part of a study of prognosis after radiotherapy for stage I lung cancer.

The chain employs TRBV7-2 and TRBJ2-7, with TRBD2 matching over 11 bases. This sample comprised PBMCs, obtained before or after stereotactic body radiation therapy (not recorded which). The receptor comes from a donor over 45 with non-small cell lung cancer. The CDR3 protein is CASSLSPVLAGVRGQYF. The CDR3 DNA reads as TGTGCCAGCAGCTTATCCCCGGTACTAGCGGGAGTAAGGGGTCAGTACTTC. Full variable domain (missing parts from reference TRBV7-2 and TRBJ2-7): GAGVSQSPSNKVTEKGKDVELRCDPISGHTALYWYRQSLGQGLEFLIYFQGNSAPDKSGLPSDRFSAERTGGSVSTLTIQRTQQEDSAVYLCASSLSPVLAGVRGQYFGPGTRLTVT.